The sequence of this T cell receptor (beta chain) was determined in a study of shared T cell receptors in the human thymus. Method: immunoSEQ multiplex PCR; TCRdb's copy keeps in-frame clones and lacks some. The sample gives hundreds of thousands of clones, 95% of which show up once; approximately 0.02% is in the top ten. This clone was detected only once. The sequenced material came from thymocytes. The source is a human donor.

DNA for the CDR3: TGTGCCAGCAGTTCCATGGGGGGCGCCCATGGCTACACCTTC. It yields the protein CASSSMGGAHGYTF. J is TRBJ1-2 and V is TRBV28; D might be TRBD1 (6 bases). This CDR3 spans 14 amino acids. In germline, CDR1 is MDHEN, CDR2 SYDVKM. V was shortened by 4 bases and J by 6 bases, with 15 bases between the two germline ends.